The sequence of this T cell receptor beta chain was determined in a study of blood T cell repertoires in COVID-19. Study background: Samples of COVID-19 (acute and convalescent) were obtained from the United States, Italy and Spain. Nucleic acid was either cDNA or gDNA, and it came from T cells, B-cell-depleted T cells, or PBMCs.

Per the authors' pipeline: Reference gene primers were amplified, and this amplification served to estimate nucleated cell counts. The method was immunoSEQ multiplex PCR; TCRdb's version includes in-frame clones alone and lacks a portion of them. V and J calls plus clone size are reproduced from that table; the DNA served to infer D and trimming. The repertoire holds roughly 200,000 clones, with about 80% as singletons. This CDR3 has 12 amino acids. CDR1 and CDR2 (germline): DFQATT, SNEGSKA (reference sequence). V gave up 3 bases and J gave up 7 bases; unmatched junction bases: 5. The sequencing input was peripheral blood. This clonotype was obtained from a woman aged 50 to 60 with active or convalescent COVID-19. The V call is TRBV20-1, the J call TRBJ1-2; 7 bases map to TRBD1. The chain's CDR3 is CSASEGAGGYTF. For the CDR3, the DNA is TGCAGTGCTAGTGAGGGGGCGGGTGGCTACACCTTC.